This T cell receptor beta chain stems from a study of T cell changes during pregnancy in multiple sclerosis. The germline V gene has CDR1 MGHRA and CDR2 YSYEKL. The J segment lost 9 bases and the V segment lost 6 bases, leaving 11 bases of the junction unmatched. The CDR3 extends over 15 amino acids. The table came from immunoSEQ multiplex PCR; TCRdb's copy has only in-frame clones and leaves some out. Of around 33,000 clones listed, about 90% are singletons. The sequence derives from a female donor with multiple sclerosis, enrolled in a pregnancy study. The chain is built from TRBV4-1 and TRBJ2-1, with 10 bases identical to TRBD2. This material consisted of CD8+ T cells from peripheral blood mononuclear cells, taken in the third trimester of pregnancy. The CDR3 DNA reads TGCGCCAGCAGACTCGGACTAGCGGTCCTGGCTGAGCAGTTCTTC. Translated: CASRLGLAVLAEQFF.